This T cell receptor beta chain is drawn from a study of CD8 T cells in ankylosing spondylitis. General observations from the study: Prior literature has documented some motif variants in synovial fluid and blood from reactive arthritis. Reportedly, significant enrichment of disease-linked clones occurred in matched ankylosing spondylitis synovial fluid. Apparently characteristic of ankylosing spondylitis blood was a TCR beta motif (under ten highly homologous variants).

This clonotype was recorded many times. The target antigen is unknown. Trimming took 0 bases from V and 0 from J, leaving 10 bases between them. Germline assignment: CDR1 SGHRS and CDR2 YFSETQ. CDR3 length: 16 amino acids. TCR beta libraries were made by quantitative 5'-RACE with molecular barcodes. TCRdb itself ran the 5' RACE reads through MiXCR, one entry per CDR3 protein. The sample contains 500,000 to 650,000 distinct CDR3 sequences, less than 6% of which appear only once. The clonotype comes from a male donor with ankylosing spondylitis. Source material: blood, either unsorted or a sorted T cell fraction (not recorded which). V and J are TRBV5-1 and TRBJ1-3; TRBD1 might be the D (5 bases). The CDR3 spells CASSLVGDRSGNTIYF. The CDR3 nucleotides read TGCGCCAGCAGCTTGGTAGGGGACCGCTCTGGAAACACCATATATTTT. The complete variable domain, with remaining parts taken from reference TRBV5-1 and TRBJ1-3, reads KAGVTQTPRYLIKTRGQQVTLSCSPISGHRSVSWYQQTPGQGLQFLFEYFSETQRNKGNFPGRFSGRQFSNSRSEMNVSTLELGDSALYLCASSLVGDRSGNTIYFGEGSWLTVV.